A single sample is the source of the 11 T cell receptor beta chains below, sequenced in a study of blood T cells in healthy people across ages (dated by TCRdb to the mid-2010s). The method behind the library was 5' RACE. The sequencing machine was an Illumina HiSeq 2500. A second roughly 7 to 11 cycle PCR used a sample-barcoded 5' primer and a J-beta primer mix. TCRdb trimmed the raw reads at Q25, called clones with MiXCR and kept productive beta chains. Every entry covers one CDR3 protein and lists the most common genes and DNA from its rows. The sample table records over 1,300,000 distinct CDR3 sequences; approximately 59% of these occur just once. The ten largest clones capture over 5.5% of the sample. Sequencing input: blood. The receptor set was obtained from a man aged 18 to 30 in good health.

This clonotype has a handful of counts. The chain has TRBV2 and TRBJ2-7; D call uncertain. The CDR3 extends over 13 amino acids. V was clipped by 6 bases and J by 3 bases, with 12 bases between them. Germline CDR1 is SNHLY and CDR2 is FYNNEI. The CDR3 DNA sequence: TGTGCCAGCAGCGTCCCCTTGCGCTACGAGCAGTACTTC. Its protein product is CASSVPLRYEQYF.

The V and J genes are TRBV12-3 or TRBV12-4 and TRBJ2-1; D is perhaps TRBD2 (7 bases). V gave up 5 bases and J gave up 1 base, with 18 bases separating them. This CDR3 has 17 residues. This CDR3 reads CASSGLGAGESYNEQFF. For the CDR3, the DNA is TGTGCCAGCAGTGGCCTGGGGGCGGGAGAATCCTACAATGAGCAGTTCTTC.

The rearrangement links TRBV2 to TRBJ1-6, with D possibly being TRBD1 (6 bases). The CDR3 length is 16 residues. V was shortened by 6 bases and J by 5 bases, with 17 bases between the two germline ends. Germline loops: CDR1 SNHLY, CDR2 FYNNEI. The CDR3 here is CASSPEGGADNSPLHF. Written as DNA, the CDR3 is TGTGCCAGCAGCCCGGAGGGGGGGGCAGATAATTCACCCCTCCACTTT.

The chain combines TRBV27 with TRBJ2-7, with 10 bases that match TRBD2. This CDR3 has 17 residues. V dropped 4 bases and J dropped 2; count of bases not matched to a gene: 11. Germline values: CDR1 MNHEY, CDR2 SMNVEV (reference sequence). The CDR3 region has the DNA TGTGCCAGCAGTTCGAAAGTGGCTAGCGGGGGAACCTACGAGCAGTACTTC. Encoded protein: CASSSKVASGGTYEQYF.

The CDR3 DNA is TGTGCCATCAGTGAGCGAGAGGACAGCTCTAGCGAGCAGTACTTC. It encodes CAISEREDSSSEQYF. This sequence joins TRBV10-3 and TRBJ2-7; TRBD1 is a possible D gene (6 bases). Germline CDR1 reads ENHRY; CDR2 reads SYGVKD. The CDR3 loop spans 15 amino acids. Trimming took off 2 bases at V and 6 bases at J, with 17 bases between the two ends.

In its sample, this clonotype was seen a few times. The J gene is TRBJ1-2, the V gene TRBV4-3; 8 bases agree with TRBD1. The germline V gene has CDR1 LGHNA and CDR2 YSLEER. V gave up 8 bases and J gave up 5 bases; unmatched junction bases: 10. This CDR3 is built from 14 residues. The chain's CDR3 is CASGWSDRVYGYTF. The CDR3 DNA reads as TGCGCCAGCGGGTGGTCGGACAGGGTTTATGGCTACACCTTC.

The rearrangement links TRBV5-1 to TRBJ2-5; weak D call: TRBD1 (7 bases). The CDR3 totals 14 residues. The V gene lost 4 bases and the J gene lost 11 bases, with 21 bases spanning the gap. CDR1 is SGHRS and CDR2 is YFSETQ in the germline V gene. This chain's CDR3 is CASSRLGGGNEQYF. The DNA for the CDR3 is TGCGCCAGCAGCAGGCTAGGAGGGGGCAATGAGCAGTACTTC.

This clonotype was recorded at least ten times. A read error may account for a junction end that differs from germline. The chain employs TRBV14 and TRBJ2-5; D remains unclear. Germline V gene data show CDR1 as SGHDN and CDR2 as FVKESK. This CDR3 comprises 13 residues. Here the CDR3 reads CASSQVRGETQYF. CDR3 DNA sequence: TGCGCCAGCAGCCAAGTACGTGGAGAGACCCAGTACTTC.

The chain recombines TRBV4-1 with TRBJ2-7; D is ambiguous. Looked up from germline, CDR1 is MGHRA and CDR2 is YSYEKL. This CDR3 contains 17 residues. V was pared by 0 bases and J by 0 bases, with 15 bases between. CDR3 in amino acids: CASSQDELRSLSYEQYF. For the CDR3, the DNA is TGCGCCAGCAGCCAAGATGAGTTGAGGTCTCTCTCCTACGAGCAGTACTTC.

CDR3 amino acids: CASSLLSQDFPNNEQFF. The CDR3 DNA sequence: TGTGCCAGCAGCTTGCTATCCCAAGATTTTCCGAACAATGAGCAGTTCTTC. The V and J genes are TRBV7-9 and TRBJ2-1; D uncertain. With 3 bases removed from V and 5 bases from J, the gap between germline ends came to 20 bases. Germline V gene lookup returns CDR1 SEHNR and CDR2 FQNEAQ (reference sequence). CDR3 length: 17 amino acids.

The chain has TRBV20-1 and TRBJ2-3; 9 nucleotides agree with TRBD1. Per germline, CDR1 DFQATT and CDR2 SNEGSKA (reference sequence). With V trimmed by 7 bases and J by 4 bases, 9 bases remained unmatched. This CDR3 is 14 amino acids long. The CDR3 is CSVPPGQGSDTQYF. For the CDR3, the DNA is TGCAGTGTCCCCCCGGGACAGGGTTCAGATACGCAGTATTTT.